This T cell receptor beta chain is from a study of prognosis after radiotherapy for stage I lung cancer listed by TCRdb under 2021. A note on the overall study: Fewer than 20 stage I NSCLC patients were enrolled in Nanjing, China, between 2018 and early 2019. Four of the 19 patients developed distant metastases after SBRT, at a median of around 7 months; the other 15 showed no significant progression. Squamous cell carcinoma histology was identified in more than five patients, and adenocarcinoma histology was identified in some 11 patients. The cohort comprised roughly 12 men and roughly 6 women with a median age of approximately 70 years, ranging from about 50 to 85 years. The study took one blood sample before SBRT and one after SBRT from each of roughly 20 patients and sequenced all 40 or so samples. Newly diagnosed primary stage I lung tumors occurred in approximately 14 patients, and oligometastatic NSCLC after surgical resection of the primary tumor occurred in several. SBRT was delivered in 3 to 5 fractions with a biologically effective dose of at least 100 Gy, and image-guided IMRT or VMAT was used for delivery. This study profiled peripheral blood TCR beta repertoires from stage I NSCLC patients before and after stereotactic body radiotherapy and linked the repertoires to distant failure. All patients were regarded as medically inoperable, because of comorbidities in more than ten patients and refusal of surgery in several patients. SBRT was not combined with any concurrent therapy in any patient. The investigation overall reported the following: None of the reported P values were adjusted for multiple comparisons. The study was limited by its small cohort and short follow-up, and the findings require independent validation. Tumor specificity of expanded TCR clones was not determined. Post-SBRT Shannon entropy and its change from baseline were lower in patients who developed distant metastases; baseline Shannon entropy was not associated with metastases. Unique TCR clone counts fell after SBRT (median about 9,800 before versus several thousand after; Wilcoxon paired P=0.011). Differences by metastasis status were reportedly seen in TRBV and TRBJ usage frequencies, involving two V genes at baseline and, after SBRT, nine V genes and two J genes.

This clonotype has a single count. Its antigen remains undetermined. A far larger clone is off by one base, so a read error is likely. CDR1 and CDR2, per the germline V gene (reference sequence), are SEHNR and FQNEAQ. The CDR3 numbers 14 residues from cysteine through phenylalanine. The DNA shown is the 42-base CDR3, in frame from base 1. A history of other malignancies or of prior chemotherapy or radiotherapy was absent in all patients, and node-negative disease was shown on CT and PET/CT in all patients. Approximately 6 milliliters of peripheral venous blood were drawn into EDTA tubes at each of two time points. Ficoll-Paque Plus density-gradient centrifugation was used to isolate PBMCs. Right after collection, samples were kept at -80 degrees C until analysis. Two rounds of multiplex PCR were performed to amplify the TCR beta CDR3 region from genomic DNA. In the first PCR round, primers specific to each TRBV and TRBJ gene were used, and the primer sequences were filed in Chinese patent CN105087789A. Universal primers were used in the second round of PCR. The Roche High Pure PCR Template Preparation Kit was used to extract genomic DNA from frozen PBMCs. Libraries were sequenced paired-end with 151 bp reads on an Illumina HiSeq 3000. The authors processed their data as follows. CutAdapt was used to discard raw reads that did not contain the multiplex PCR primer sequences. PEAR was used to merge high-quality paired reads into contigs. By aligning each contig to reference sequences, MiXCR assigned the TRB V, D and J gene segments to that contig. CDR3 sequences were clustered by base quality and sequence similarity to remove sequencing errors. Shannon entropy normalized by the natural log of productive TCR sequence number was used as the measure of diversity. One minus Shannon entropy divided by the natural log of the number of unique clonotypes was used as the definition of clonality. Progression-free survival cut-offs for repertoire metrics were chosen using the Youden index of ROC curves, with analyses run in R 3.5.3. TCRdb applied fastp at Q25 and MiXCR to the public reads, then kept only in-frame beta chains. Every CDR3 protein is listed once, alongside the most common genes and DNA of its rows. The V and J calls, along with clone size, are taken from TCRdb and not from the paper's own processing. The sample table lists tens of thousands of distinct CDR3 sequences, about 43% of them with a count of one. Of the sample, 14% to 15% is held by the ten largest clones.

This sequence uses TRBV7-9 and TRBJ2-2; TRBD1 is a possible D gene, resting on 5 matching bases. This TCR was sampled from a donor aged 50 or older with non-small cell lung cancer. Sequences were derived from PBMCs, sampled before or after stereotactic body radiation therapy (not recorded which). CDR3 sequence: CASILTANTRELFF. The bases are TGTGCCAGCATATTGACAGCGAACACCAGGGAGCTGTTTTTT.